Below, 7 T cell receptor beta chains from the same sample are listed, as sequenced in a study of blood T cells in healthy people across ages. A second PCR of about 6 to 12 cycles used a sample-barcoded 5' primer and a J-beta primer mix. TCRdb reprocessed the 5' RACE reads with MiXCR, giving one entry per CDR3 protein. This table holds roughly 800,000 distinct CDR3 sequences, around 25% found once. These data also formed part of another study, on T cells of mothers and their children.

The specimen was blood. Receptors were obtained from a boy aged 5-17 years in good health.

The J gene is TRBJ2-1, the V gene TRBV3-1, with 9 bases lining up with TRBD1. CDR3 length: 19 amino acids. Germline CDR1 LGHDT, CDR2 YNNKEL (reference sequence). Unmatched junction bases numbered 12, after V lost 0 bases and J lost 3 bases. CDR3 DNA: TGTGCCAGCAGCCAAGATAGGCCCCACGGGACAGGGCTCTACAATGAGCAGTTCTTC. Encoded protein: CASSQDRPHGTGLYNEQFF.

This clonotype occurred a few times. This chain links TRBV7-6 with TRBJ2-5, with 9 bases aligning to TRBD2. V was pared by 0 bases and J by 4 bases, with 9 bases of the junction left unmatched. Germline V gene lookup returns CDR1 SGHVS and CDR2 FNYEAQ. The CDR3 consists of 17 residues. The CDR3 DNA reads as TGTGCCAGCAGCTTAGCGCCTAGTAGCGGGGGTGGAGAGACCCAGTACTTC. Amino acids: CASSLAPSSGGGETQYF.

J is TRBJ2-7 and V is TRBV29-1; 8 bases fit TRBD1. The CDR3 is 13 amino acids. V shed 3 bases, J shed 9 bases, and the junction held 10 bases outside the gene matches. CDR1 SQVTM and CDR2 ANQGSEA come from the germline V gene. For the CDR3, the DNA is TGCAGCGTTGAGACAGGGGCCCCCCTAGTGCAGTACTTC. Translating it yields CSVETGAPLVQYF.

A few counts support this clonotype. The chain has TRBV18 and TRBJ2-7; 8 nucleotides match TRBD1. Trimming took 2 bases from V and 3 from J; bases not matched to a gene: 6. Germline assignment: CDR1 KGHSH and CDR2 LQKENI. The CDR3 has 15 residues. CDR3 protein: CASSPGTGRNYEQYF. DNA of the CDR3: TGTGCCAGCTCACCAGGGACAGGTCGGAACTACGAGCAGTACTTC. Drawing the rest from reference TRBV18 and TRBJ2-7, the complete variable domain is NAGVMQNPRHLVRRRGQEARLRCSPMKGHSHVYWYRQLPEEGLKFMVYLQKENIIDESGMPKERFSAEFPKEGPSILRIQQVVRGDSAAYFCASSPGTGRNYEQYFGPGTRLTVT.

The rearrangement joins TRBV29-1 to TRBJ2-1; possibly TRBD1 or TRBD2 for D (5 bases each). CDR3 size: 16 residues. Germline lookup yields CDR1 SQVTM and CDR2 ANQGSEA. Trimming shortened V by 0 bases and J by 2 bases, and 14 bases separated the two germline ends. CDR3 sequence: CSVEDPSRGAYNEQFF. The CDR3 DNA reads as TGCAGCGTTGAAGATCCGTCTAGAGGGGCCTACAATGAGCAGTTCTTC.

This clonotype was found a few times. This chain joins TRBV12-5 and TRBJ2-1; D gene ambiguous. Trimming cost V 6 bases and J 1 base, with 13 bases left between them. Germline V gene data show CDR1 as LGHNT and CDR2 as FRNRAP. The CDR3 extends over 15 amino acids. CDR3 bases: TGTGCTAGTGGCCCTGGTGAAGGGTCCTACAATGAGCAGTTCTTC. This gives the protein CASGPGEGSYNEQFF.

Many counts were recorded for this clonotype. The V gene is TRBV29-1, the J gene TRBJ2-7; no clear D gene. The V gene lost 0 bases and the J gene lost 2 bases, with 2 bases spanning the gap. Germline V CDR1 and CDR2: SQVTM, ANQGSEA. There are 11 residues in the CDR3. CDR3 sequence (DNA): TGCAGCGTTGAAGAGACCTACGAGCAGTACTTC. Amino acid sequence: CSVEETYEQYF.